This TCR beta chain is drawn from a study of T cells in Graves' hyperthyroidism and ophthalmopathy. J lost 8 bases, V lost 5 bases, and 7 bases had no gene match. The CDR3 spans 13 residues. CDR1 is MNHEY and CDR2 is SMNVEV in the germline V gene (reference sequence). The TCR beta CDR3 regions underwent amplification using RNA transcripts as the source. Primed by the HTBI set, a first-round RT-PCR was run on the TCR CDR3. TCRdb reprocessed the multiplex PCR reads with MiXCR, giving one entry per CDR3 protein. The sample lists about 130,000 distinct CDR3 sequences, approximately 20% seen once, with about 70% in the top ten. This clonotype was observed many times.

The rearrangement links TRBV27 to TRBJ1-2; 8 bases are shared with TRBD1. The receptor's source is a woman aged 45-60 years with Graves' hyperthyroidism that later progressed to Graves' ophthalmopathy. Sequencing was performed on blood. This CDR3 reads CASSPDRVGGYTF. CDR3 DNA: TGTGCCAGCAGTCCGGACAGGGTTGGAGGCTACACCTTC.